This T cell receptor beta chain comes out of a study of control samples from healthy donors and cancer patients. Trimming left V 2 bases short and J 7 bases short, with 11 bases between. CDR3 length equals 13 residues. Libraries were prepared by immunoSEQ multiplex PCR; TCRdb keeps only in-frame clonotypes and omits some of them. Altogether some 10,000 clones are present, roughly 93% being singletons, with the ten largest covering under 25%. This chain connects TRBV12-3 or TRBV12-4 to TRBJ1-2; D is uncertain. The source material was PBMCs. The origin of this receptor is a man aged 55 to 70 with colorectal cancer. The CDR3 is CASSLHPGAGYTF. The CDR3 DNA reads TGTGCCAGCAGTTTACATCCCGGAGCTGGCTACACCTTC.